This note documents a single TCR beta chain sequence. Participants were aged roughly 18 to 89 years from 24 US areas. Clinical history reported by participants formed the basis on which cohorts were assigned. The data derive from a study of blood T cell repertoires in COVID-19. Clones were read by immunoSEQ multiplex PCR, and TCRdb kept only the in-frame ones, dropping some. The table records 150,000 to 200,000 clones, approximately 86% of them present only once. CDR1 is ENHRY, CDR2 SYGVKD, per germline. The CDR3 length is 18 residues. J gave up 3 bases and V 3 bases, and 13 bases lay outside the gene matches.

The sequence was collected from a woman aged 35 to 49 in a cohort exposed to, infected with or recovered from COVID-19 (not recorded which). The chain combines TRBV10-3 with TRBJ2-1; 8 bases match TRBD2. The source material was PBMCs or T cells enriched from blood (not recorded which). The CDR3 sequence: CAISESGRFTSGYNEQFF. The CDR3 nucleotides are TGTGCCATCAGTGAATCTGGGCGCTTTACTAGCGGCTACAATGAGCAGTTCTTC.